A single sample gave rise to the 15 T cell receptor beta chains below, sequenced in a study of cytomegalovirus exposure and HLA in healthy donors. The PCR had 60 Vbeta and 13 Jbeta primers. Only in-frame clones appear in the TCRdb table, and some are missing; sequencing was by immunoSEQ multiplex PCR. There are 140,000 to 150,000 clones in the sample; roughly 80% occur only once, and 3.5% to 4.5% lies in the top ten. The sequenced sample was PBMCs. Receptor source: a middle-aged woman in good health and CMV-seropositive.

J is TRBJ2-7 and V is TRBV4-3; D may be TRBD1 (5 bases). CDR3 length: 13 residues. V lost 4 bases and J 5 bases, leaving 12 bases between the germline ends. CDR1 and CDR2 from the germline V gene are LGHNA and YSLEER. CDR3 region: CASSRGKSHEQYF. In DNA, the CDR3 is TGCGCCAGCAGCCGGGGCAAATCCCACGAGCAGTACTTC.

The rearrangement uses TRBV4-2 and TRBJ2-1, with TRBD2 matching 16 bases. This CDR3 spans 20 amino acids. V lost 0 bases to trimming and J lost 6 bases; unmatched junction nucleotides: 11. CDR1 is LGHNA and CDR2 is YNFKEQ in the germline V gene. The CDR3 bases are TGTGCCAGCAGCCAAGATCTGCGAGGGACTAGCGGGAGGGAGGCCAATGAGCAGTTCTTC. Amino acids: CASSQDLRGTSGREANEQFF.

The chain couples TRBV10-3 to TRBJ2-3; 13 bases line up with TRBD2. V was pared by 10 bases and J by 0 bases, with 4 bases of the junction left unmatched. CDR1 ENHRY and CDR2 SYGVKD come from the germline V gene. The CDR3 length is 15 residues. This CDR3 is CATRTSGGSTDTQYF. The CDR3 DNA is TGTGCCACTCGGACTAGCGGGGGTAGCACAGATACGCAGTATTTT.

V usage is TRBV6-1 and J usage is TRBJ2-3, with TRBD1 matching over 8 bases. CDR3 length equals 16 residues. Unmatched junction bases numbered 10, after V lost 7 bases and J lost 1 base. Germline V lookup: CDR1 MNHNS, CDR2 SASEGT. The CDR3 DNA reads TGTGCCAGCACTGAGAGTCAGGGGGCGGGCACAGATACGCAGTATTTT. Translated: CASTESQGAGTDTQYF.

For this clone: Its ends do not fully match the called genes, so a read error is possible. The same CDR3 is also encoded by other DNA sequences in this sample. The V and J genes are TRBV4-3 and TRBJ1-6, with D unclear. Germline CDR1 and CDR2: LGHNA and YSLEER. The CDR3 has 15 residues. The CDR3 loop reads CASSQDGVINSPLHF. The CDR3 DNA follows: TGCGCCAGCAGCCAAGACGGGGTAATAAATTCCCCCCTCCACTTT.

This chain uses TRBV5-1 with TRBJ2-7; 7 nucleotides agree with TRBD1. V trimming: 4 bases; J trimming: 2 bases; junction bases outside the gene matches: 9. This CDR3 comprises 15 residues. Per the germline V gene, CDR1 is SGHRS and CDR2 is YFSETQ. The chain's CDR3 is CASSPGPGQTYEQYF. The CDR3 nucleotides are TGCGCCAGCAGCCCCGGCCCGGGACAGACCTACGAGCAGTACTTC.

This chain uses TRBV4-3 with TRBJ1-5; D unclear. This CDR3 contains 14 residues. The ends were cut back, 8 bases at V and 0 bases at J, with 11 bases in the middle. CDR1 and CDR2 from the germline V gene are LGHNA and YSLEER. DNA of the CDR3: TGCGCCAGCCTGACTGAAGATAGCAATCAGCCCCAGCATTTT. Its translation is CASLTEDSNQPQHF.

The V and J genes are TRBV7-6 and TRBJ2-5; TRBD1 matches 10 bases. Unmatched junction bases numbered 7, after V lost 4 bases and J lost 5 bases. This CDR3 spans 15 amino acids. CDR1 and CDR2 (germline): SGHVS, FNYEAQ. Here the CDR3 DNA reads TGTGCCAGCAGCTACGACAGGGGGCTGGGGGAGACCCAGTACTTC. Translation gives CASSYDRGLGETQYF.

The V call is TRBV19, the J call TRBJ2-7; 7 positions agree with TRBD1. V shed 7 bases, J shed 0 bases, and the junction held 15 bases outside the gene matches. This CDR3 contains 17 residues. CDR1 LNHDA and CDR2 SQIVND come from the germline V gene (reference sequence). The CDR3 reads CASKGQTGDRLSYEQYF. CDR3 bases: TGTGCCAGTAAGGGGCAAACTGGGGACAGACTCTCCTACGAGCAGTACTTC.

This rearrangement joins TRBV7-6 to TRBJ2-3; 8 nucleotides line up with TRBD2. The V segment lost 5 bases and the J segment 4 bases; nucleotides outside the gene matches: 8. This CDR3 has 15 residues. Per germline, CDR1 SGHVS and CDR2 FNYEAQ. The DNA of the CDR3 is TGTGCCAGCAGCGCGGGACTAGGGGTATCAGATACGCAGTATTTT. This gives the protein CASSAGLGVSDTQYF.

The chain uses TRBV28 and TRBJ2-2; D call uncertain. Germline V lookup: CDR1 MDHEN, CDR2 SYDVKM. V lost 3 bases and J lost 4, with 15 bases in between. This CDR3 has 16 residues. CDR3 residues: CASSFPRVNPTGELFF. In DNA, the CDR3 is TGTGCCAGCAGTTTCCCCCGGGTGAATCCCACCGGGGAGCTGTTTTTT.

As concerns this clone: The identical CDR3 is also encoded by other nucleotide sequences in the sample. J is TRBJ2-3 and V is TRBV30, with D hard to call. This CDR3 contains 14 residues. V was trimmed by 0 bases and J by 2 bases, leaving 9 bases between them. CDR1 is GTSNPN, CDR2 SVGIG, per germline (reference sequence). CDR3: CAWSVGGSTDTQYF. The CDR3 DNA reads TGTGCCTGGAGTGTAGGCGGATCCACAGATACGCAGTATTTT.

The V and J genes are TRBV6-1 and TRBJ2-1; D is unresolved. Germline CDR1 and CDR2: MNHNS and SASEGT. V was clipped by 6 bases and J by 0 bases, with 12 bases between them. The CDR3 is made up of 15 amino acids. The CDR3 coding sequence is TGTGCCAGCAGCCTTGACAAGAGCTCCTACAATGAGCAGTTCTTC. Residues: CASSLDKSSYNEQFF.

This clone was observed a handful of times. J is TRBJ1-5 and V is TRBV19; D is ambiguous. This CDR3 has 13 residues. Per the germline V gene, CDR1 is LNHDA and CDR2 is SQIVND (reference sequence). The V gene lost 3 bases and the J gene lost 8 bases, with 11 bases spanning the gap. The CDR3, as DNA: TGTGCCAGTAGTATGGGCCCGCGGGAGCCCCAGCATTTT. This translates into CASSMGPREPQHF.

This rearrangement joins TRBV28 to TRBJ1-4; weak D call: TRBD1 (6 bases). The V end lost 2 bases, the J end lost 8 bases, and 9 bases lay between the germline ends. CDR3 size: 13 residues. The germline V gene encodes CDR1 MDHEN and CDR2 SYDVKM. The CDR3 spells CASSLQGPEKLFF. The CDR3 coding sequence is TGTGCCAGCAGTTTACAGGGGCCCGAAAAACTGTTTTTT.